This TCR beta chain was sequenced for a study of OX40 agonist ivuxolimab in advanced cancers. About the study as a whole: Ivuxolimab was an agonistic, fully human IgG2 monoclonal antibody directed against OX40 (CD134), a costimulatory receptor. Intravenous ivuxolimab was administered to patients every 2 weeks at six dose levels: 0.01, 0.1, 0.3, 1.5, 3 and 10 mg/kg. Of the 50 to 55 patients in dose escalation, approximately 20 had hepatocellular carcinoma, roughly 15 had melanoma, 9 had renal cell carcinoma and 9 had head and neck cancer. The dose-escalation cohort was about 83% male with a mean age of about 60 years, ranging from roughly 20 to 80. Patients were allowed to have had prior anti-PD-1, anti-PD-L1 or anti-CTLA-4 therapy, and approximately 39% of the dose-escalation patients had been treated with checkpoint inhibitors. Partial responses were achieved by three dose-escalation patients, of whom one had hepatocellular carcinoma and two had cutaneous melanoma. The point of sequencing TCRbeta in the periphery was to test whether ivuxolimab changed TCR sequence diversity and drove clonal T-cell expansion. The paper covers the monotherapy dose-escalation part of the phase I ivuxolimab trial, which included N ≈ 52 patients. Study-wide conclusions, independent of this receptor: At doses of 0.1 to 3.0 mg/kg, clonal expansion of both CD4+ and CD8+ T cells in blood was seen between baseline and week 6. Low levels of normalized T-cell clonal expansion were also seen in some patients who did not respond. In partial responders in the 0.1-3.0 mg/kg groups, normalized peripheral clonal expansion was found to be among the lowest, especially among CD8+ T cells. The antigen specificity of the clonally expanded peripheral T cells was not determined. After ivuxolimab, more expanded clones were found on average in CD8+ T cells than in CD4+ T cells.

For sequencing of the TCRbeta CDR3 region, genomic DNA was extracted from the sorted cells. TCRbeta CDR3 regions were sequenced using the immunoSEQ Assay. In its TCRdb copy, this immuneACCESS table keeps in-frame sequences only and misses some clones. Where compared with another copy, unresolved V genes explain less than half of these, and the others have no known cause. This sample lists 50,000 to 70,000 clones; 93% were detected once. 18% of the sample goes to the ten largest clones. Patients with autoimmune disease history or receiving systemic immunosuppression were excluded from the trial. Peripheral blood for TCR sequencing was drawn from every dose cohort at baseline, at cycle 4 day 1 and at cycle 7 day 1. Samples were obtained from an open-label, multicenter, first-in-human phase I dose-escalation trial of ivuxolimab. Adults with locally advanced or metastatic head and neck squamous cell, hepatocellular, melanoma or renal cell carcinoma were enrolled in the trial. Before TCR sequencing, CD4+ and CD8+ T cells were separately sorted from peripheral blood.

This clone was seen a single time. What this receptor recognizes is not known. No base qualities exist here, and no much larger clone lies one base off it. The cysteine opens and the phenylalanine closes a CDR3 of 11 amino acids. Only the CDR3 part of the read is kept: 33 bases, read in frame from the first base. The germline V gene (reference sequence) specifies DFQATT as CDR1 and SNEGSKA as CDR2. V is clipped by 6 bases and J by 0 bases, and the sequence between their germline boundaries is 6 bases long. The chain uses TRBV20-1 and TRBJ2-7, with the D gene call left open. This sequence was found in an adult with an advanced solid tumor such as melanoma, head and neck, liver or kidney cancer. The sequenced sample was CD4+ or CD8+ T cells sorted from blood, obtained in a trial of the OX40 agonist ivuxolimab. The DNA reads TGCAGTGCGAGTCGCTCCTACGAGCAGTACTTC. It translates to CSASRSYEQYF.